The clone carrying this T cell receptor (beta chain) was counted between two and nine times. Antigen specificity is unknown. The data were taken from a study of T cells in localized non-small cell lung cancer. Germline values: CDR1 GTSNPN, CDR2 SVGIG (reference sequence). V lost 4 bases and J 2 bases, leaving 14 bases between the germline ends. CDR3 size: 14 residues. Study-level points and caveats: Tumor trailed uninvolved adjacent lung in T cell clonality, which peaked there. It remains possible that heterogeneity exists, since only one tumor region was sequenced. Appearances in adjacent lung were noted for a median approximately 50 of the top 100 tumor clones. A denser population of T cells in blood accompanied longer overall survival.

Produced via immunoSEQ multiplex PCR; TCRdb's table is partial and in-frame only. The sample includes 800 to 1,100 clones, about 20% of them seen just once. The source of this sequence is an older male donor with stage I squamous cell lung carcinoma. The chain carries TRBV30 and TRBJ1-1; D not resolved. The sequencing here drew on lung tumor tissue, taken before any cancer treatment. Here the CDR3 reads CAWTSHVINTEAFF. CDR3 nucleotide sequence: TGTGCCTGGACTTCACACGTTATAAACACTGAAGCTTTCTTT.